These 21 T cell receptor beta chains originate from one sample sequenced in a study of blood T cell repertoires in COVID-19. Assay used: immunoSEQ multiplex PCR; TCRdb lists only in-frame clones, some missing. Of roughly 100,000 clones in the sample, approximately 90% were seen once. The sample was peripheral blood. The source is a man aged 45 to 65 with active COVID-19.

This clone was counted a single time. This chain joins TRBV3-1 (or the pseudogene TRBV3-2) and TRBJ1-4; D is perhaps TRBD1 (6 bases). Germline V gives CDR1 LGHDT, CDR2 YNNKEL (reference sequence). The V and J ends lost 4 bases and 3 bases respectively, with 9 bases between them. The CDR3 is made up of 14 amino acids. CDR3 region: CASSLQGPNEKLFF. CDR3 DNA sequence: TGTGCCAGCAGCCTACAGGGACCTAATGAAAAACTGTTTTTT.

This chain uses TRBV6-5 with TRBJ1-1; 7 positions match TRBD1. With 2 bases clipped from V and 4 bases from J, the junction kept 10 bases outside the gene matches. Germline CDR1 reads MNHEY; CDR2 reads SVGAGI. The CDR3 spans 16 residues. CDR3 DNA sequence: TGTGCCAGCAGTTACACACCGACAGGGTCACCCACTGAAGCTTTCTTT. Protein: CASSYTPTGSPTEAFF.

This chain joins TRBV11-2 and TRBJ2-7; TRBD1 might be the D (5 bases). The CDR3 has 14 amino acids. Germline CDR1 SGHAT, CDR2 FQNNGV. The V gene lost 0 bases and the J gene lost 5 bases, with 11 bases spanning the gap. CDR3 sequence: CASSLEPGSNEQYF. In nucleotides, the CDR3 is TGTGCCAGCAGCTTAGAGCCAGGGTCGAACGAGCAGTACTTC.

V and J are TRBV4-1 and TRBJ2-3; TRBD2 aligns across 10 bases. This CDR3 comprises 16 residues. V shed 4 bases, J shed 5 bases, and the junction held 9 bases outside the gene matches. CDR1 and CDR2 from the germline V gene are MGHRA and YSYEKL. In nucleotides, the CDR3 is TGCGCCAGCAGCCTACCGCGAGCGGGGGGGCAAGATACGCAGTATTTT. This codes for CASSLPRAGGQDTQYF.

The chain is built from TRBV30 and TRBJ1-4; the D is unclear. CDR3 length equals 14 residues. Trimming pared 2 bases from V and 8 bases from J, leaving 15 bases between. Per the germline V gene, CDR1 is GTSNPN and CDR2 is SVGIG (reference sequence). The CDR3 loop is CAWSRGSGQEKLFF. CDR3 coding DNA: TGTGCCTGGAGTAGAGGCAGCGGGCAGGAAAAACTGTTTTTT.

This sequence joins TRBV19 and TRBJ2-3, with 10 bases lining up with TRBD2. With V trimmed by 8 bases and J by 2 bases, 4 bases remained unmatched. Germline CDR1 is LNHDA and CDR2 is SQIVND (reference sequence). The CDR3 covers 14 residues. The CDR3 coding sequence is TGTGCCAGTGAGCGGGGGGGATACACAGATACGCAGTATTTT. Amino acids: CASERGGYTDTQYF.

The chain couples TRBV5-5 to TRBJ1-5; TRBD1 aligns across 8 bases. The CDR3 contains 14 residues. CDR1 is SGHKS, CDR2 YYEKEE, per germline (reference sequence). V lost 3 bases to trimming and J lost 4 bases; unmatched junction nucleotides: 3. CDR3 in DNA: TGTGCCAGCAGCTCCGGGACAGGAAATCAGCCCCAGCATTTT. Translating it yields CASSSGTGNQPQHF.

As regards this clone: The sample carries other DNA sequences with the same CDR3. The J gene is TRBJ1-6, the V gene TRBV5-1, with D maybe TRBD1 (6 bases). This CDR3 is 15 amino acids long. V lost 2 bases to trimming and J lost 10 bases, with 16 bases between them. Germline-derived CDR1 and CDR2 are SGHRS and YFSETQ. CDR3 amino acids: CASSFGQGRGSPLHF. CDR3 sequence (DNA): TGCGCCAGCAGCTTTGGGCAGGGGCGAGGATCACCCCTCCACTTT.

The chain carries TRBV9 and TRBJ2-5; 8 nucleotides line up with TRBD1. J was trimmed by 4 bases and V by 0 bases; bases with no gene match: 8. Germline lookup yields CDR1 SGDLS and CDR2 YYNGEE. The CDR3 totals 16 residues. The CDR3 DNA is TGTGCCAGCAGCGTAGGGTCGGGGACAGGTATAGAGACCCAGTACTTC. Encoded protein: CASSVGSGTGIETQYF.

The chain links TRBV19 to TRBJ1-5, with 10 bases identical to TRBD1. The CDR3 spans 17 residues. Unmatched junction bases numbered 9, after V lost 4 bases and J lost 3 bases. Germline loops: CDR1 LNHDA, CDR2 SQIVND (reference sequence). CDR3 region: CASSKLPGQGNNQPQHF. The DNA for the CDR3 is TGTGCCAGTAGTAAATTACCGGGACAGGGGAACAATCAGCCCCAGCATTTT.

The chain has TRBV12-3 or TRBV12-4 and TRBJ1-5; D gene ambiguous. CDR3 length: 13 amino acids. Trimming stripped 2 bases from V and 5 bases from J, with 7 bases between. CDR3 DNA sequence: TGTGCCAGCAGTTTATCCGGGGATCAGCCCCAGCATTTT. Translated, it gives CASSLSGDQPQHF.

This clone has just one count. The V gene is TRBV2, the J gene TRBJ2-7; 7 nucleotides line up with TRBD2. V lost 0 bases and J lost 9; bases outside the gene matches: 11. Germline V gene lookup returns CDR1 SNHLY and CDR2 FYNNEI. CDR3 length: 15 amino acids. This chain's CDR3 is CASSEAVREFGGQYF. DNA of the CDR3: TGTGCCAGCAGTGAAGCGGTGCGGGAGTTCGGAGGGCAGTACTTC. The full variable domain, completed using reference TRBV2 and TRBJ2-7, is EPEVTQTPSHQVTQMGQEVILRCVPISNHLYFYWYRQILGQKVEFLVSFYNNEISEKSEIFDDQFSVERPDGSNFTLKIRSTKLEDSAMYFCASSEAVREFGGQYFGPGTRLTVT.

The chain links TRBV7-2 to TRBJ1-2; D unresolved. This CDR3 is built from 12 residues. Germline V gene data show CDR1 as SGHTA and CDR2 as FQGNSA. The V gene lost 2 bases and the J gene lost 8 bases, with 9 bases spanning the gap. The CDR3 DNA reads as TGTGCCAGCAGCTTATACAGTGCCGGCTACACCTTC. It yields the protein CASSLYSAGYTF.

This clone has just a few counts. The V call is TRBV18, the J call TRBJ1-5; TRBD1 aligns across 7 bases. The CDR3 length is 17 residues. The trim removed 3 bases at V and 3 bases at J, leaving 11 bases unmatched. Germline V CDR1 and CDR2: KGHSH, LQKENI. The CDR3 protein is CASSPSVRDRHNQPQHF. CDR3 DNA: TGTGCCAGCTCACCTTCCGTAAGGGACAGACACAATCAGCCCCAGCATTTT.

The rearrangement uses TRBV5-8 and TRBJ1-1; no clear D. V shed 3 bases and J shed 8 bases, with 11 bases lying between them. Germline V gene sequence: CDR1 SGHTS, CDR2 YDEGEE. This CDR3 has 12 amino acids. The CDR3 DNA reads TGTGCCAGCAGCTCCAGGCGCCGAGAAGCTTTCTTT. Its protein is CASSSRRREAFF.

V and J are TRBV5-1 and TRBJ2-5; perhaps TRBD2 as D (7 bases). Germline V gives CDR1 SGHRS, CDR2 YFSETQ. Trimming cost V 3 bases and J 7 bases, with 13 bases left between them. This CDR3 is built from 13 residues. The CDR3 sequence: CASSSKGEGTQYF. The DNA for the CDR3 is TGCGCCAGCAGCTCCAAGGGGGAGGGGACCCAGTACTTC.

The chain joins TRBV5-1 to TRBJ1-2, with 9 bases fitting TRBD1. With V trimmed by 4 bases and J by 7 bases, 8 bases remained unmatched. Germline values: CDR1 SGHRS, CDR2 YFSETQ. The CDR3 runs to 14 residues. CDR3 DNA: TGCGCCAGCAGCCCCGACAGGGGGTCTGGTGGCTACACCTTC. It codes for CASSPDRGSGGYTF.

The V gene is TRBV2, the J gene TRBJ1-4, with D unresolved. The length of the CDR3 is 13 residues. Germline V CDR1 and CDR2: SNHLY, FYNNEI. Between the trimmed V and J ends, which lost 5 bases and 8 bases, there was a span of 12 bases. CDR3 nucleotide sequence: TGTGCCAGCAGTCGTTCTATCACGGAAAAACTGTTTTTT. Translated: CASSRSITEKLFF.

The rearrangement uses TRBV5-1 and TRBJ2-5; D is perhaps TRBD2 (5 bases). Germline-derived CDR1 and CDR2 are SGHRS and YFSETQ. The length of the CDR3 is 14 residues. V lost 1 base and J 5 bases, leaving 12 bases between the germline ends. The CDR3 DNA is TGCGCCAGCAGCTTGAGGAGGTCGGCGGAGACCCAGTACTTC. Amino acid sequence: CASSLRRSAETQYF.

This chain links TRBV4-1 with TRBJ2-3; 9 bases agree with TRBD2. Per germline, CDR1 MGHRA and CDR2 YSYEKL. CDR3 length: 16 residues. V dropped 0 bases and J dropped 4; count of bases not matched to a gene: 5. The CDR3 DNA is TGCGCCAGCAGCCAAGATTCTAGCGGGGACGCAGATACGCAGTATTTT. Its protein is CASSQDSSGDADTQYF.

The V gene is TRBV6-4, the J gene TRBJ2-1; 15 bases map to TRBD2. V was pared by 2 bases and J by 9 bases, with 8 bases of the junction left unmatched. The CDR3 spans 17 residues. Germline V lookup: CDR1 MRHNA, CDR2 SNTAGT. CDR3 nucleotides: TGTGCCAGCAGTGACGGCGGACTAGCGGGGGGGCTCGGTGAGCAGTTCTTC. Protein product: CASSDGGLAGGLGEQFF.